These T cell receptor beta chains were read from a single sample in a study of vaccination effects on CD4 cells after COVID-19. Produced via immunoSEQ multiplex PCR; TCRdb's table is partial and in-frame only. The table shows about 59,000 clones, with around 80% occurring only once. The antigens of these receptors remain unknown. The sample consisted of CD4+ T cells from PBMCs cultured with HCoV-OC43 spike peptides, taken after COVID-19 vaccination. These receptors were taken from a human donor who received a COVID-19 vaccine. Each CDR3 is given with its conserved first and last residue. A D gene is named only where the DNA matches it firmly. Expanded clones get a size class; other rows say once, few or many, or leave the size out.

>TRBV5-1|14|NA|NA|TRBJ1-1
TGCGCCAGCAGCTTGGTTGTCAGGGGCACTGAAGCTTTCTTT
CASSLVVRGTEAFF
>TRBV3-1/TRBV3-2|14|NA|few|TRBJ2-5
TGTGCCAGCAGCGGCCGGGGCCACCAAGAGACCCAGTACTTC
CASSGRGHQETQYF
>TRBV5-4|14|NA|few|TRBJ2-1
TGTGCCGACCGGGACCCCTCAGGTGGCAATGAGCAGTTCTTC
CADRDPSGGNEQFF
>TRBV5-1|13|TRBD1|few|TRBJ2-1
TGCGCCAGCAGCTTGGAGACAGGGGATGAGCAGTTCTTC
CASSLETGDEQFF
>TRBV24-1|16|TRBD2|NA|TRBJ2-6
TGTGCCACCGGAGGGGAGGGTACGGCTGGGGCCAACGTCCTGACTTTC
CATGGEGTAGANVLTF
>TRBV7-9|13|NA|NA|TRBJ1-2
TGTGCCAGCAGCCAGGGACACCTCTATGGCTACACCTTC
CASSQGHLYGYTF
>TRBV7-9|12|NA|NA|TRBJ2-3
TGTGCCAGCAGCATAGGGGTTGGGTCGCAGTATTTT
CASSIGVGSQYF
>TRBV6-5|12|TRBD1|NA|TRBJ1-1
TGTGCCAGCAGTCGGACAGGTTCGAAAGCTTTCTTT
CASSRTGSKAFF
>TRBV6-1|13|NA|NA|TRBJ2-3
TGTGCCAGCAGTGAGCCAGGGTTAGATACGCAGTATTTT
CASSEPGLDTQYF
>TRBV18|13|NA|NA|TRBJ1-5
TGTGCCAGCTCAAGTCAGGGAATTCAGCCCCAGCATTTT
CASSSQGIQPQHF
>TRBV11-2|14|NA|NA|TRBJ2-5
TGTGCCAGCAGCCGCGGGACTCCAGAAGAGACCCAGTACTTC
CASSRGTPEETQYF
>TRBV9|16|TRBD1|NA|TRBJ1-2
TGTGCCAGCAGCGTTCCCCAGGGGGCAGGAAGGTATGGCTACACCTTC
CASSVPQGAGRYGYTF
>TRBV5-6|19|NA|few|TRBJ1-5
TGTGCCAGCAGCTCGATGACGGGCGATAGAATCAATAGCAATCAGCCCCAGCATTTT
CASSSMTGDRINSNQPQHF
>TRBV2|16|NA|few|TRBJ1-2
TGTGCCAGCAGTGCCGCTGGGGGAGTTACTACCTATGGCTACACCTTC
CASSAAGGVTTYGYTF
>TRBV24-1|13|NA|NA|TRBJ1-2
TGTGCCACCAGTGCTACCCAGGGCGATGGCTACACCTTC
CATSATQGDGYTF
>TRBV6-6|15|TRBD1|NA|TRBJ1-3
TGTGCCACCACCCGGGACAGGGGGTTTGGAAACACCATATATTTT
CATTRDRGFGNTIYF
>TRBV10-3|15|NA|once|TRBJ2-2
TGTGCCATCAGTGAGTCGGCAGGCAACACCGGGGAGCTGTTTTTT
CAISESAGNTGELFF
>TRBV7-8|15|NA|NA|TRBJ2-3
TGTGCCAGCAGCTTAGCGGTGGGGGCAACAGATACGCAGTATTTT
CASSLAVGATDTQYF
>TRBV7-2|11|NA|NA|TRBJ1-1
TGTGCCAGCAGCTTAGGTCGGGAAGCTTTCTTT
CASSLGREAFF
>TRBV6-1|13|NA|NA|TRBJ2-3
TGTGCCAGCAGTGAAGAAGTGACAGATACGCAGTATTTT
CASSEEVTDTQYF
>TRBV5-1|14|NA|NA|TRBJ2-1
TGCGCCAGCAGCTTGGTAATCGCGCCAAGTGAGCAGTTCTTC
CASSLVIAPSEQFF
>TRBV25-1|16|NA|NA|TRBJ1-2
TGTGCCAGCAGTGGAGCGGGGGGCTTAGCTAACTATGGCTACACCTTC
CASSGAGGLANYGYTF
>TRBV7-2|15|NA|NA|TRBJ2-1
TGTGCCAGCAGCTTAAGGGGGACAACCTACAATGAGCAGTTCTTC
CASSLRGTTYNEQFF
>TRBV24-1|17|TRBD1|NA|TRBJ2-5
TGTGCCACCAGTGATTTGCGGGGGACAGGGGGTAGAGAGACCCAGTACTTC
CATSDLRGTGGRETQYF
>TRBV2|15|TRBD2|NA|TRBJ2-3
TGTGCCAGCAATAGGCGGGGGGGCCTCCCAGATACGCAGTATTTT
CASNRRGGLPDTQYF
>TRBV20-1|15|NA|NA|TRBJ2-6
TGCAGTGCTAGTAGGGTGGCTTCTGGGGCCAACGTCCTGACTTTC
CSASRVASGANVLTF
>TRBV19|16|NA|NA|TRBJ2-1
TGTGCCAGTAGTATACCGCTCAGCGGGTGGTACAATGAGCAGTTCTTC
CASSIPLSGWYNEQFF
>TRBV10-3|15|NA|NA|TRBJ1-1
TGTGCCATCAGTGAGAGGCAGGGCATGAACACTGAAGCTTTCTTT
CAISERQGMNTEAFF
>TRBV2|13|NA|NA|TRBJ1-1
TGTGCCAGCACGGGGGATTCAAACACTGAAGCTTTCTTT
CASTGDSNTEAFF